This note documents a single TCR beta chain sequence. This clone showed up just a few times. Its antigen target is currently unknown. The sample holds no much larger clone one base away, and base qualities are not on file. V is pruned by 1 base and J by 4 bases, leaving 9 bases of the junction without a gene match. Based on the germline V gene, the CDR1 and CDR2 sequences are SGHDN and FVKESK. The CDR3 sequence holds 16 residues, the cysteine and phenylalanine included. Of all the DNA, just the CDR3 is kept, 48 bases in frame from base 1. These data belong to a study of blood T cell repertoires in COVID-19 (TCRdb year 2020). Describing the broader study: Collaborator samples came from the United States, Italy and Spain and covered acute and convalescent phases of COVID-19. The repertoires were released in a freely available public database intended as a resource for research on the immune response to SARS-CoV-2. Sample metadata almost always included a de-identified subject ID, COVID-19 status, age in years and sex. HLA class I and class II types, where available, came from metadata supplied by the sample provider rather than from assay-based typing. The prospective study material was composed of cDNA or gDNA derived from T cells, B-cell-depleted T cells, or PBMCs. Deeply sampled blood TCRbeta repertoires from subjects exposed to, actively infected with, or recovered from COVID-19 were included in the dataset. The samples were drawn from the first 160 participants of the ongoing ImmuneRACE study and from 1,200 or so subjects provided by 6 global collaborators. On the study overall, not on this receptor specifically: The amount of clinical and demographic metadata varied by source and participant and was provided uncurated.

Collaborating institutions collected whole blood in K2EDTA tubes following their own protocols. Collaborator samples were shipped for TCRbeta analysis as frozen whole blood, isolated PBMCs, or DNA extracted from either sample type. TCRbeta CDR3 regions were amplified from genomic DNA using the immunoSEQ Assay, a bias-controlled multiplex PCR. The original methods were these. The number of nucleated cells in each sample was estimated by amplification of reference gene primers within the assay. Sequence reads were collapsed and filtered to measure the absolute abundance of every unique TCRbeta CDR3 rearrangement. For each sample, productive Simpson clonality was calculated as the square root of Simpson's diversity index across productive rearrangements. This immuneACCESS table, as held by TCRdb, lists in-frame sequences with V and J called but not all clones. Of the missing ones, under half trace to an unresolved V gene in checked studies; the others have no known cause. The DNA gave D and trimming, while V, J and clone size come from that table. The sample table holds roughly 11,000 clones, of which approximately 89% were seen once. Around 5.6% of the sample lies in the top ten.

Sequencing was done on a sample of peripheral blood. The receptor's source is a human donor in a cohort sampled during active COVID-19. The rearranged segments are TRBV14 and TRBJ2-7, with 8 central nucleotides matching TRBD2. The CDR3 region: CASSQGSSGSVYEQYF. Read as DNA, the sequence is TGTGCCAGCAGCCAAGGTTCGAGCGGGAGTGTATACGAGCAGTACTTC.